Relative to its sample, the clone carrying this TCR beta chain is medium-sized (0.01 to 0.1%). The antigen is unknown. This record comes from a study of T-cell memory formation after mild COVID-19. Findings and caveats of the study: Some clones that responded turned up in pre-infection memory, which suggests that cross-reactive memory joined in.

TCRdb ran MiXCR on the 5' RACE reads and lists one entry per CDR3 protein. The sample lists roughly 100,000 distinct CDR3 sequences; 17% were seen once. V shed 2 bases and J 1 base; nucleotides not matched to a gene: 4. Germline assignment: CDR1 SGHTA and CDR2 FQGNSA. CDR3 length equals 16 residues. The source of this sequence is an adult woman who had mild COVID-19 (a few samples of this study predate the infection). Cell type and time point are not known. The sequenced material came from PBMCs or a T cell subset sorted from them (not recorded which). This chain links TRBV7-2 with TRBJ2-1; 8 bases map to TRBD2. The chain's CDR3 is CASSLLGGGSYNEQFF. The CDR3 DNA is TGTGCCAGCAGCTTATTGGGCGGGGGGTCCTACAATGAGCAGTTCTTC.